The 3 T cell receptor beta chains below come from one sample, sequenced in a study of T cell responses to AZD1222 COVID-19 vaccine. The table came from immunoSEQ multiplex PCR; TCRdb's copy has only in-frame clones and leaves some out. The data show some 130,000 clones, over 85% seen once. The sample was peripheral blood, taken 28 days after the second AZD1222 dose. The receptors derive from an adult who received the AZD1222 COVID-19 vaccine.

V gene TRBV5-4 combines with J gene TRBJ1-2; D unresolved. Germline V gene lookup returns CDR1 SGHNT and CDR2 YYREEE (reference sequence). The CDR3 spans 15 residues. V lost 2 bases, J lost 5 bases, and 16 bases lay in between. CDR3 DNA: TGTGCCAGCAGCTTCTACCCAGGAAAGTGGTATGGCTACACCTTC. Protein sequence: CASSFYPGKWYGYTF.

As DNA, the CDR3 is TGTGCCAGCAGTCTCTACCGCACAGATACGCAGTATTTT. This sequence encodes CASSLYRTDTQYF. This chain connects TRBV27 to TRBJ2-3; D ambiguous. V was cut by 5 bases and J by 1 base, with 7 bases left in between. Germline V gene data show CDR1 as MNHEY and CDR2 as SMNVEV (reference sequence). The CDR3 is 13 amino acids.

This chain connects TRBV7-2 to TRBJ1-2, with 7 bases lining up with TRBD1. CDR1 SGHTA and CDR2 FQGNSA come from the germline V gene. With 5 bases clipped from V and 12 bases from J, the junction kept 15 bases outside the gene matches. The CDR3 length is 14 residues. The CDR3 sequence is CASSPQPQGFSNTF. CDR3 DNA: TGTGCCAGCAGCCCCCAGCCACAGGGGTTTAGCAACACCTTC.